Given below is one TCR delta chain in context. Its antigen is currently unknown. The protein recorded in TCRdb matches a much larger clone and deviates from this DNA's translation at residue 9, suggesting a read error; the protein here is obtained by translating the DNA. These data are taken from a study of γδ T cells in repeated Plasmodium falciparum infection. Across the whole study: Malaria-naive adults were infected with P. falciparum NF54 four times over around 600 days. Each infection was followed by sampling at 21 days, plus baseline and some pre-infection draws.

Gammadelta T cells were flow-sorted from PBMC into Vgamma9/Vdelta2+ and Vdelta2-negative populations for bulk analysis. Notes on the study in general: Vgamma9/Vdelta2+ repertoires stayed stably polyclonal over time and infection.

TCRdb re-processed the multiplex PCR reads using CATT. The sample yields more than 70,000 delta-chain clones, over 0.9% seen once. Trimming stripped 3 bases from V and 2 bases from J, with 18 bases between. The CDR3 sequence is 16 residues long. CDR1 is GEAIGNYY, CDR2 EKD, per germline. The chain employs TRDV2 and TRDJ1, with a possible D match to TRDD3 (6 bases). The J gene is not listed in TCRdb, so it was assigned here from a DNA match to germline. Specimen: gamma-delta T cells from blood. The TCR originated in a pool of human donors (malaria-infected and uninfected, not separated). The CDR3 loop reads CACDSLGPAGTDKLIF. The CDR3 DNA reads TGTGCCTGTGACTCCCTGGGGCCTGCCGGGACCGATAAACTCATCTTT.